This T cell receptor beta chain was sequenced in a study of OX40 agonist ivuxolimab in advanced cancers. Sequencing used immunoSEQ multiplex PCR; TCRdb keeps in-frame clones, though not all of them. This sample has more than 60,000 clones, with about nine tenths found just once. Material: CD4+ or CD8+ T cells sorted from blood, obtained in a trial of the OX40 agonist ivuxolimab. The TCR was taken from an adult with an advanced solid tumor such as melanoma, head and neck, liver or kidney cancer.

The CDR3 loop reads CASSHAGSYGEKLFF. The CDR3 DNA reads as TGTGCCAGCAGCCACGCAGGGTCTTATGGTGAAAAACTGTTTTTT. V is TRBV4-2 and J is TRBJ1-4; D perhaps matches TRBD1 (5 bases). The V and J ends lost 3 bases and 7 bases respectively, with 15 bases between them. Looked up from germline, CDR1 is LGHNA and CDR2 is YNFKEQ. This CDR3 comprises 15 residues.